The rows below give T cell receptor beta chains drawn from one sample of a study of blood T cell repertoires in COVID-19. Libraries were prepared by immunoSEQ multiplex PCR; TCRdb keeps only in-frame clonotypes and omits some of them. The data hold around 130,000 clones, with around 91% observed a single time. The sequencing input was peripheral blood. The receptors shown here come from a man between 65 and 85 years old with active or convalescent COVID-19. Each CDR3 is given with its conserved first and last residue. D genes are given only for firm matches. A row's size may be missing; if present it is once, few, many or a size class.

j_gene: TRBJ1-2; d_gene: -; abundance: -; v_gene: TRBV6-6; CDR3aa: CASGSGSNYGYTF; CDR3nt: TGTGCCAGCGGGAGCGGATCTAACTATGGCTACACCTTC
j_gene: TRBJ2-7; d_gene: TRBD2; abundance: -; v_gene: TRBV28; CDR3aa: CASSLFAGGRNEQYF; CDR3nt: TGTGCCAGCAGTTTATTTGCGGGAGGCAGGAACGAGCAGTACTTC
j_gene: TRBJ2-7; d_gene: -; abundance: once; v_gene: TRBV28; CDR3aa: CASSLPRGASYEQYF; CDR3nt: TGTGCCAGCAGTTTACCACGGGGGGCTTCCTACGAGCAGTACTTC
j_gene: TRBJ2-3; d_gene: TRBD2; abundance: -; v_gene: TRBV20-1; CDR3aa: CSASAAGGNTDTQYF; CDR3nt: TGCAGTGCTAGTGCAGCGGGGGGGAACACAGATACGCAGTATTTT
j_gene: TRBJ1-1; d_gene: -; abundance: -; v_gene: TRBV24-1; CDR3aa: CATSDADTEAFF; CDR3nt: TGTGCCACCAGTGATGCGGACACTGAAGCTTTCTTT
j_gene: TRBJ2-3; d_gene: -; abundance: -; v_gene: TRBV5-1; CDR3aa: CASSLRSGSSYTDTQYF; CDR3nt: TGCGCCAGCAGCTTGCGATCAGGCTCGAGTTACACAGATACGCAGTATTTT
j_gene: TRBJ2-7; d_gene: -; abundance: -; v_gene: TRBV5-1; CDR3aa: CASSASYEQYF; CDR3nt: TGCGCCAGCAGCGCGTCCTACGAGCAGTACTTC
j_gene: TRBJ2-1; d_gene: TRBD2; abundance: few; v_gene: TRBV28; CDR3aa: CASSLGTSGEQFF; CDR3nt: TGTGCCAGCAGTTTAGGGACTAGCGGTGAGCAGTTCTTC
j_gene: TRBJ2-1; d_gene: TRBD2; abundance: -; v_gene: TRBV27; CDR3aa: CASSLSGTSGRAGYNEQFF; CDR3nt: TGTGCCAGCAGTTTGTCCGGGACTAGCGGGAGGGCCGGGTACAATGAGCAGTTCTTC
j_gene: TRBJ2-5; d_gene: TRBD1; abundance: -; v_gene: TRBV9; CDR3aa: CASSVTGGVEETQYF; CDR3nt: TGTGCCAGCAGCGTGACAGGGGGCGTCGAGGAGACCCAGTACTTC
j_gene: TRBJ2-3; d_gene: TRBD2; abundance: -; v_gene: TRBV27; CDR3aa: CASSLLTSGSDTQYF; CDR3nt: TGTGCCAGCAGTTTACTGACTAGCGGGAGTGATACGCAGTATTTT
j_gene: TRBJ2-7; d_gene: TRBD1; abundance: -; v_gene: TRBV11-3; CDR3aa: CASSLEGLYLSGQGYEQYF; CDR3nt: TGTGCCAGCAGCTTAGAAGGCCTCTATCTCTCGGGACAGGGCTACGAGCAGTACTTC
j_gene: TRBJ2-6; d_gene: -; abundance: -; v_gene: TRBV4-1; CDR3aa: CASSSPVLKSGANVLTF; CDR3nt: TGCGCCAGCAGTTCTCCGGTCCTCAAATCAGGGGCCAACGTCCTGACTTTC
j_gene: TRBJ2-3; d_gene: -; abundance: -; v_gene: TRBV29-1; CDR3aa: CSVGAADTQYF; CDR3nt: TGCAGCGTTGGGGCCGCAGATACGCAGTATTTT
j_gene: TRBJ2-5; d_gene: TRBD2; abundance: -; v_gene: TRBV7-8; CDR3aa: CASSSVAGGYQETQYF; CDR3nt: TGTGCCAGCAGCTCCGTGGCGGGGGGGTACCAAGAGACCCAGTACTTC
j_gene: TRBJ1-4; d_gene: -; abundance: -; v_gene: TRBV27; CDR3aa: CASSLYMGGLEKLFF; CDR3nt: TGTGCCAGCAGTTTATATATGGGGGGGCTTGAAAAACTGTTTTTT
j_gene: TRBJ2-2; d_gene: TRBD1; abundance: -; v_gene: TRBV28; CDR3aa: CASSHTGTGVTGELFF; CDR3nt: TGTGCCAGCAGTCATACCGGGACAGGAGTCACCGGGGAGCTGTTTTTT
j_gene: TRBJ2-7; d_gene: -; abundance: -; v_gene: TRBV4-1; CDR3aa: CASSQDPSGEIEQYF; CDR3nt: TGCGCCAGCAGCCAAGATCCCAGCGGAGAGATCGAGCAGTACTTC
j_gene: TRBJ2-1; d_gene: TRBD1; abundance: -; v_gene: TRBV5-1; CDR3aa: CASSFGDRETPFF; CDR3nt: TGCGCCAGCAGCTTCGGGGACAGGGAGACTCCGTTCTTC
j_gene: TRBJ2-6; d_gene: -; abundance: -; v_gene: TRBV6-4; CDR3aa: CASSVEGGFSGANVLTF; CDR3nt: TGTGCCAGCAGTGTAGAGGGTGGGTTTTCTGGGGCCAACGTCCTGACTTTC
j_gene: TRBJ2-5; d_gene: -; abundance: -; v_gene: TRBV6-5; CDR3aa: CASSYAPTSTETQYF; CDR3nt: TGTGCCAGCAGTTACGCCCCAACAAGTACAGAGACCCAGTACTTC
j_gene: TRBJ2-1; d_gene: TRBD2; abundance: -; v_gene: TRBV3-1/TRBV3-2; CDR3aa: CASSQAGVGEQFF; CDR3nt: TGTGCCAGCAGCCAGGCGGGAGTAGGTGAGCAGTTCTTC
j_gene: TRBJ2-2; d_gene: TRBD1; abundance: -; v_gene: TRBV5-1; CDR3aa: CASSLGQGAAGELFF; CDR3nt: TGCGCCAGCAGCTTGGGACAGGGGGCAGCCGGGGAGCTGTTTTTT
j_gene: TRBJ2-1; d_gene: -; abundance: -; v_gene: TRBV3-1/TRBV3-2; CDR3aa: CASSQDLIASSYNEQFF; CDR3nt: TGTGCCAGCAGCCAAGATCTGATAGCGTCCTCCTACAATGAGCAGTTCTTC
j_gene: TRBJ1-2; d_gene: -; abundance: -; v_gene: TRBV19; CDR3aa: CATARGQGAGYGYTF; CDR3nt: TGTGCCACCGCTCGTGGGCAGGGAGCGGGTTATGGCTACACCTTC
j_gene: TRBJ1-2; d_gene: -; abundance: -; v_gene: TRBV20-1; CDR3aa: CSASSIDRTYGYTF; CDR3nt: TGCAGTGCTAGTTCGATTGACAGGACCTATGGCTACACCTTC
j_gene: TRBJ1-2; d_gene: TRBD1; abundance: -; v_gene: TRBV27; CDR3aa: CASSLWDRGYGYTF; CDR3nt: TGTGCCAGCAGTTTATGGGACAGAGGCTATGGCTACACCTTC